Following are 10 T cell receptor beta chains from one sample sequenced in a study of CD8 T cells in Susac syndrome. The authors reverse transcribed roughly 0.5 to 1 ug RNA with random hexamers. TCRdb processed the immunoSEQ multiplex PCR reads anew with MiXCR; each CDR3 protein has one entry. The sample shows just over 150,000 distinct CDR3 sequences, approximately 94% of them seen only once. Sequenced: CD8+ T cells from PBMCs. All receptors derive from a human donor with multiple sclerosis.

The chain recombines TRBV9 with TRBJ2-2; D tentatively fits TRBD1 or TRBD2 (5 bases each). V was clipped by 3 bases and J by 1 base, with 16 bases between them. The CDR3 has 17 amino acids. CDR1 and CDR2 (germline): SGDLS, YYNGEE. The CDR3 spells CASSESRDGENTGELFF. As DNA, the CDR3 is TGTGCCAGCAGCGAATCCCGGGACGGCGAGAACACCGGGGAGCTGTTTTTT.

The chain combines TRBV20-1 with TRBJ2-1, with a possible D match to TRBD1 (5 bases). V lost 3 bases and J 7 bases, leaving 19 bases between the germline ends. This CDR3 is built from 15 residues. Germline-derived CDR1 and CDR2 are DFQATT and SNEGSKA (reference sequence). CDR3 in DNA: TGCAGTGCTAGTGGTGCGAGGCAGGGTGTGAATGAGCAGTTCTTC. Translating gives CSASGARQGVNEQFF.

The chain couples TRBV20-1 to TRBJ1-2, with a possible D match to TRBD1 (5 bases). CDR1 and CDR2 (germline): DFQATT, SNEGSKA (reference sequence). Trimming pared 0 bases from V and 10 bases from J, leaving 18 bases between. This CDR3 has 14 amino acids. The CDR3 is CSARDGGRGIDYTF. The DNA of the CDR3 is TGCAGTGCTAGAGATGGGGGGAGGGGCATTGACTACACCTTC.

This rearrangement joins TRBV7-9 to TRBJ2-2, with no clear D. The length of the CDR3 is 13 residues. Germline V lookup: CDR1 SEHNR, CDR2 FQNEAQ (reference sequence). The V end lost 5 bases, the J end lost 4 bases, and 8 bases lay between the germline ends. Here the CDR3 DNA reads TGTGCCAGCAGCCCCAGCCCCACCGGGGAGCTGTTTTTT. It is translated as CASSPSPTGELFF.

The chain couples TRBV3-1 to TRBJ2-3; tentatively, D is TRBD1 or TRBD2 (5 bases each). V shed 0 bases and J shed 6 bases, with 16 bases lying between them. Germline V gene sequence: CDR1 LGHDT, CDR2 YNNKEL (reference sequence). CDR3 length: 16 residues. The chain's CDR3 is CASSQESFRGADTQYF. The CDR3 DNA sequence: TGTGCCAGCAGCCAAGAATCATTTCGGGGCGCGGATACGCAGTATTTT.

The chain is built from TRBV23-1 and TRBJ1-1, with no clear D. TRBV23-1 is recorded as an ORF, its role being uncertain. CDR3 size: 17 residues. V was pared by 6 bases and J by 1 base, with 21 bases between. The DNA for the CDR3 is TGCGCCAGCAGGTCCCCTGCCCTACTGACGGAGAACACTGAAGCTTTCTTT. Translating it yields CASRSPALLTENTEAFF.

The chain couples TRBV7-9 to TRBJ1-1; D possibly corresponds to TRBD1 (6 bases). Trimming shortened V by 2 bases and J by 5 bases, and 15 bases separated the two germline ends. The CDR3 is 15 residues long. Germline V gene lookup returns CDR1 SEHNR and CDR2 FQNEAQ (reference sequence). This CDR3 reads CASSLPLQGKTEAFF. CDR3 nucleotides: TGTGCCAGCAGCTTACCCCTCCAGGGGAAGACTGAAGCTTTCTTT. The full variable domain, its missing parts supplied by reference TRBV7-9 and TRBJ1-1, is DTGVSQNPRHKITKRGQNVTFRCDPISEHNRLYWYRQTLGQGPEFLTYFQNEAQLEKSRLLSDRFSAERPKGSFSTLEIQRTEQGDSAMYLCASSLPLQGKTEAFFGQGTRLTVV.

V and J are TRBV6-2 or TRBV6-3 and TRBJ2-7; TRBD1 matches at 7 bases. The CDR3 spans 15 residues. Germline trimming cut 2 bases from V and 2 bases from J; bases unmatched to any gene: 6. Per the germline V gene, CDR1 is MNHEY and CDR2 is SVGEGT. DNA of the CDR3: TGTGCCAGCAGTTACGGGGACAGATACACCTACGAGCAGTACTTC. Translating it yields CASSYGDRYTYEQYF.

This chain connects TRBV11-2 to TRBJ1-2; D gene unclear. This CDR3 contains 13 residues. The germline gives CDR1 SGHAT, CDR2 FQNNGV. V was cut by 3 bases and J by 7 bases, with 12 bases left in between. The chain's CDR3 is CASSFLSAVGYTF. CDR3 nucleotide sequence: TGTGCCAGCAGCTTCCTCTCGGCGGTTGGCTACACCTTC. Combining the CDR3 with reference TRBV11-2 and TRBJ1-2 gives the whole variable domain EAGVAQSPRYKIIEKRQSVAFWCNPISGHATLYWYQQILGQGPKLLIQFQNNGVVDDSQLPKDRFSAERLKGVDSTLKIQPAKLEDSAVYLCASSFLSAVGYTFGSGTRLTVV.

The chain has TRBV20-1 and TRBJ2-7; D perhaps matches TRBD1 (6 bases). Trimming left V 1 base short and J 2 bases short, with 9 bases between. The CDR3 has 13 amino acids. Germline V CDR1 and CDR2: DFQATT, SNEGSKA (reference sequence). The CDR3 loop is CSARGGQPYEQYF. In DNA form, the CDR3 reads TGCAGTGCTAGAGGAGGACAGCCCTACGAGCAGTACTTC.